The 30 T cell receptor beta chains reported below all come from one sample, sequenced in a study of response to subunit inactivated influenza vaccine. Using its own MiXCR run on the RT-PCR reads, TCRdb lists one record per CDR3 protein. The table lists some 480,000 distinct CDR3 sequences, roughly 9.8% of them singletons. Material: PBMCs from blood, obtained about 40 days after vaccination. These receptors were obtained from a man in his fifties or sixties who received an inactivated influenza vaccine.

The V call is TRBV20-1, the J call TRBJ2-2; the D gene is possibly TRBD1 (5 bases). CDR1 and CDR2 from the germline V gene are DFQATT and SNEGSKA (reference sequence). The CDR3 is 13 amino acids. V was clipped by 4 bases and J by 7 bases, with 13 bases between them. CDR3 sequence reads: CSAISRAGGELFF. CDR3 coding DNA: TGCAGTGCTATAAGCAGGGCCGGCGGGGAGCTGTTTTTT.

This clonotype was recorded once. This chain uses TRBV7-8 with TRBJ2-5; 7 nucleotides line up with TRBD2. There are 14 residues in the CDR3. The germline CDR1 and CDR2 sequences are SGHVS and FQNEAQ. Trimming removed 3 bases from V and 2 bases from J; junction bases left unmatched: 3. The CDR3 is CASSFTSAQETQYF. The CDR3 DNA reads TGTGCCAGCAGCTTTACTAGCGCTCAAGAGACCCAGTACTTC.

This clonotype showed up many times. The chain couples TRBV20-1 to TRBJ1-1, with 8 nucleotides matching TRBD1. The CDR3 is 13 amino acids. Trimming removed 6 bases from V and 1 base from J; junction bases left unmatched: 4. CDR1 and CDR2 from the germline V gene are DFQATT and SNEGSKA (reference sequence). The CDR3 DNA reads TGCAGTGCACCGGGACAGGCGAACACTGAAGCTTTCTTT. Encoded protein: CSAPGQANTEAFF.

This clonotype was counted a few times. This rearrangement joins TRBV4-3 to TRBJ2-5, with D possibly TRBD2 on 5 matching bases. There are 14 residues in the CDR3. Germline V CDR1 and CDR2: LGHNA, YSLEER. V was shortened by 0 bases and J by 7 bases, with 12 bases between the two germline ends. CDR3 protein: CASSQEAADGTQYF. The CDR3 DNA follows: TGCGCCAGCAGCCAAGAAGCGGCCGACGGGACCCAGTACTTC.

This clonotype turned up a few times. The V gene is TRBV24-1, the J gene TRBJ2-3, with 8 positions matching TRBD2. Germline V gene lookup returns CDR1 KGHDR and CDR2 SFDVKD. V lost 9 bases to trimming and J lost 1 base; unmatched junction nucleotides: 2. This CDR3 contains 13 residues. CDR3 nucleotide sequence: TGTGCCACCGGAGCGGGGGGCACAGATACGCAGTATTTT. This translates into CATGAGGTDTQYF.

The chain has TRBV20-1 and TRBJ2-7; 7 positions match TRBD2. The CDR3 is 14 residues long. J gave up 4 bases and V 1 base, and 7 bases lay outside the gene matches. Germline CDR1 and CDR2: DFQATT and SNEGSKA (reference sequence). The CDR3 is CSARGAGVIYEQYF. In DNA form, the CDR3 reads TGCAGTGCTAGAGGGGCGGGAGTGATTTACGAGCAGTACTTC.

This clonotype showed up just a few times. The chain employs TRBV3-1 and TRBJ2-7; TRBD2 matches at 8 bases. Germline V gives CDR1 LGHDT, CDR2 YNNKEL (reference sequence). This CDR3 has 15 residues. The junction had 8 bases not matched to a gene; V was cut back by 4 bases and J by 3 bases. In DNA form, the CDR3 reads TGTGCCAGCAGCCCCTGGCGGGAGGTGGGCTACGAGCAGTACTTC. Protein sequence: CASSPWREVGYEQYF.

This clonotype was detected many times. The chain employs TRBV4-2 and TRBJ2-7; 10 nucleotides align to TRBD1. CDR3 length: 14 amino acids. Germline CDR1 is LGHNA and CDR2 is YNFKEQ. Trimming took 4 bases from V and 6 from J; bases not matched to a gene: 6. CDR3 in DNA: TGTGCCAGCAGCCGAGGGGGACAGGGGCTCGAGCAGTACTTC. Its translation is CASSRGGQGLEQYF.

The chain joins TRBV28 to TRBJ2-3; 9 positions agree with TRBD1. Trimming at V came to 5 bases and at J to 4 bases, leaving 10 bases not matched to a gene. The CDR3 runs to 16 residues. The germline CDR1 and CDR2 sequences are MDHEN and SYDVKM. DNA of the CDR3: TGTGCCAGCAGTCCCTACTCGACAGGGGGGTCAGATACGCAGTATTTT. Amino acids: CASSPYSTGGSDTQYF. Variable domain in full (rest from reference TRBV28 and TRBJ2-3): DVKVTQSSRYLVKRTGEKVFLECVQDMDHENMFWYRQDPGLGLRLIYFSYDVKMKEKGDIPEGYSVSREKKERFSLILESASTNQTSMYLCASSPYSTGGSDTQYFGPGTRLTVL.

V and J are TRBV7-9 and TRBJ2-6; D not resolved. CDR3 size: 15 residues. Germline V gene lookup returns CDR1 SEHNR and CDR2 FQNEAQ (reference sequence). Trimming took 1 base from V and 8 from J, leaving 12 bases between them. DNA for the CDR3: TGTGCCAGCAGCTTAGGCCGGTTGATGCCCAACGTCCTGACTTTC. It yields the protein CASSLGRLMPNVLTF.

This clonotype was detected only a few times. This sequence joins TRBV27 and TRBJ2-1; 14 bases align to TRBD2. Germline-derived CDR1 and CDR2 are MNHEY and SMNVEV (reference sequence). V shed 5 bases, J shed 4 bases, and the junction held 10 bases outside the gene matches. The CDR3 contains 18 residues. CDR3 amino acids: CASSPGLAGELRYNEQFF. CDR3 coding DNA: TGTGCCAGCAGTCCGGGACTAGCGGGGGAGCTACGATACAATGAGCAGTTCTTC.

The chain links TRBV7-9 to TRBJ2-5, with D unresolved. The CDR3 extends over 14 amino acids. Trimming pared 1 base from V and 4 bases from J, leaving 10 bases between. Germline CDR1 and CDR2: SEHNR and FQNEAQ (reference sequence). CDR3 residues: CASSLGGYRETQYF. The CDR3 DNA reads TGTGCCAGCAGCTTAGGAGGATATAGAGAGACCCAGTACTTC. Variable domain in full (rest from reference TRBV7-9 and TRBJ2-5): DTGVSQNPRHKITKRGQNVTFRCDPISEHNRLYWYRQTLGQGPEFLTYFQNEAQLEKSRLLSDRFSAERPKGSFSTLEIQRTEQGDSAMYLCASSLGGYRETQYFGPGTRLLVL.

This chain links TRBV3-1 with TRBJ2-7; D call uncertain. CDR1 is LGHDT and CDR2 is YNNKEL in the germline V gene (reference sequence). This CDR3 has 16 residues. The V and J ends lost 2 bases and 0 bases respectively, with 14 bases between them. The CDR3 nucleotides are TGTGCCAGCAGCCAACAACGGCGCGCCCTCTCCTACGAGCAGTACTTC. This encodes CASSQQRRALSYEQYF.

In this sample, this clonotype turned up a few times. The chain has TRBV12-3 or TRBV12-4 and TRBJ2-7; D uncertain. The germline V and J ends were trimmed by 2 bases and 2 bases, with 4 bases remaining between them. This CDR3 contains 12 residues. The CDR3 DNA reads TGTGCCAGCAGTTTATACCCCTACGAGCAGTACTTC. As protein: CASSLYPYEQYF.

This clonotype has at least ten counts. This chain links TRBV20-1 with TRBJ2-3, with D possibly called TRBD1 or TRBD2 (5 bases each). The CDR3 covers 16 residues. Germline V gene sequence: CDR1 DFQATT, CDR2 SNEGSKA (reference sequence). V lost 6 bases to trimming and J lost 1 base, with 20 bases between them. CDR3 protein: CSATPLRGSGTDTQYF. In nucleotides, the CDR3 is TGCAGTGCGACCCCCCTGAGGGGCTCGGGCACAGATACGCAGTATTTT.

The V and J genes are TRBV11-2 and TRBJ1-5; D gene unclear. V lost 1 base, J lost 5 bases, and 6 bases lay in between. This CDR3 contains 13 residues. CDR1 and CDR2 (germline): SGHAT, FQNNGV. The CDR3 nucleotides are TGTGCCAGCAGCTTAGGCAGCTATCAGCCCCAGCATTTT. Protein sequence: CASSLGSYQPQHF.

The chain has TRBV4-3 and TRBJ2-7, with 7 nucleotides matching TRBD2. This CDR3 contains 16 residues. Unmatched junction bases numbered 8, after V lost 1 base and J lost 2 bases. CDR1 and CDR2 from the germline V gene are LGHNA and YSLEER. This chain's CDR3 is CASSQGWGGLTYEQYF. The CDR3 DNA follows: TGCGCCAGCAGCCAAGGTTGGGGGGGACTTACCTACGAGCAGTACTTC.

In its sample, this clonotype was seen a few times. The genes are TRBV11-2 and TRBJ2-1; 11 bases line up with TRBD2. CDR1 SGHAT and CDR2 FQNNGV come from the germline V gene. With V trimmed by 3 bases and J by 0 bases, 13 bases remained unmatched. This CDR3 is 20 amino acids long. The CDR3 bases are TGTGCCAGCAGCTTGTTAGGGCTAGCGGGGGGCAGGAGCTCCTACAATGAGCAGTTCTTC. It is translated as CASSLLGLAGGRSSYNEQFF.

V and J are TRBV5-1 and TRBJ2-1, with D perhaps assigned TRBD1 or TRBD2 (5 bases each). Trimming shortened V by 3 bases and J by 2 bases, and 12 bases separated the two germline ends. Germline lookup yields CDR1 SGHRS and CDR2 YFSETQ. The CDR3 consists of 15 residues. In DNA form, the CDR3 reads TGCGCCAGCAGCTCCGGGACCCCCCCCTACAATGAGCAGTTCTTC. Its translation is CASSSGTPPYNEQFF.

This clonotype occurred many times. The CDR3 reads CASSSPGLASDTQYF. The CDR3 coding sequence is TGTGCCAGCAGCTCCCCGGGACTAGCATCCGATACGCAGTATTTT. This rearrangement joins TRBV5-4 to TRBJ2-3; 9 positions agree with TRBD2. The J segment lost 6 bases and the V segment lost 3 bases, leaving 8 bases of the junction unmatched. The germline CDR1 and CDR2 sequences are SGHNT and YYREEE (reference sequence). This CDR3 is built from 15 residues.

J is TRBJ2-1 and V is TRBV12-5; D is perhaps TRBD1 or TRBD2 (5 bases each). The V end was cut by 8 bases, the J end by 7 bases, with 15 bases between. The V gene's germline CDR1 is LGHNT and CDR2 FRNRAP. This CDR3 comprises 13 residues. CDR3 amino acids: CASRPPGRNEQFF. Written as DNA, the CDR3 is TGTGCTAGTCGACCCCCGGGACGTAATGAGCAGTTCTTC.

The chain uses TRBV25-1 and TRBJ2-3; D is ambiguous. V lost 6 bases and J lost 4, with 8 bases in between. CDR1 and CDR2 (germline): MGHDK, SYGVNS. CDR3 length: 12 residues. CDR3 residues: CASRSLADTQYF. Written as DNA, the CDR3 is TGTGCCAGCAGGTCATTGGCAGATACGCAGTATTTT.

The chain recombines TRBV7-2 with TRBJ2-1, with D perhaps TRBD2 (5 bases). The germline CDR1 and CDR2 sequences are SGHTA and FQGNSA. The V gene lost 5 bases and the J gene lost 7 bases, with 12 bases spanning the gap. This CDR3 is built from 13 residues. The CDR3 region has the DNA TGTGCCAGCAGCATAACCCCGGGAAATGAGCAGTTCTTC. Protein product: CASSITPGNEQFF.

This clonotype turned up a few times. V and J are TRBV3-1 and TRBJ1-1; D is possibly TRBD1 (5 bases). CDR1 and CDR2 from the germline V gene are LGHDT and YNNKEL (reference sequence). CDR3 length: 14 amino acids. The V gene lost 4 bases and the J gene lost 7 bases, with 16 bases spanning the gap. CDR3 amino acids: CASSPGLGLGEAFF. The CDR3 nucleotides are TGTGCCAGCAGCCCCGGGCTGGGGCTGGGTGAAGCTTTCTTT.

This clonotype was detected only a few times. This chain links TRBV4-2 with TRBJ2-5; D remains unclear. The germline V and J ends were trimmed by 0 bases and 5 bases, with 19 bases remaining between them. CDR1 is LGHNA and CDR2 is YNFKEQ in the germline V gene. CDR3 size: 17 residues. The CDR3 coding sequence is TGTGCCAGCAGCCAAGAAAAAGGCCACACAACGGCGGAGACCCAGTACTTC. This translates into CASSQEKGHTTAETQYF.

This clonotype was detected ten times or more. The chain combines TRBV5-1 with TRBJ1-1; no firm D call. The CDR3 sequence is 13 residues long. Trimming removed 1 base from V and 4 bases from J, with 8 bases in between. Germline values: CDR1 SGHRS, CDR2 YFSETQ. The CDR3 coding sequence is TGCGCCAGCAGCTTGAGAGGGCCCACTGAAGCTTTCTTT. This gives the protein CASSLRGPTEAFF.

This clonotype was detected many times. The chain employs TRBV5-5 and TRBJ2-1; no reliable D call. The V gene's germline CDR1 is SGHKS and CDR2 YYEKEE (reference sequence). Trimming pared 1 base from V and 7 bases from J, leaving 12 bases between. This CDR3 spans 14 amino acids. CDR3 loop: CASSLWLHGNEQFF. In DNA, the CDR3 is TGTGCCAGCAGCTTGTGGCTTCACGGGAATGAGCAGTTCTTC. The full variable domain, its missing parts supplied by reference TRBV5-5 and TRBJ2-1, is DAGVTQSPTHLIKTRGQQVTLRCSPISGHKSVSWYQQVLGQGPQFIFQYYEKEERGRGNFPDRFSARQFPNYSSELNVNALLLGDSALYLCASSLWLHGNEQFFGPGTRLTVL.

This clonotype was detected many times. This chain uses TRBV12-3 or TRBV12-4 with TRBJ2-5; D possibly corresponds to TRBD2 (5 bases). Trimming took 1 base from V and 5 from J, leaving 11 bases between them. This CDR3 has 14 residues. In DNA, the CDR3 is TGTGCCAGCAGTTTAGGGGCAGGAGGCGAGACCCAGTACTTC. Translation gives CASSLGAGGETQYF.

This clonotype was detected a few times. CDR3 nucleotides: TGCGCCAGCAGCTTGACCGAGGGACAGCAAGAGACCCAGTACTTC. Its translation is CASSLTEGQQETQYF. V gene TRBV5-1 combines with J gene TRBJ2-5; 7 nucleotides match TRBD1. J gave up 2 bases and V 1 base, and 5 bases lay outside the gene matches. Germline V lookup: CDR1 SGHRS, CDR2 YFSETQ. The CDR3 is made up of 15 amino acids.

This sequence joins TRBV5-1 and TRBJ1-1; 7 bases map to TRBD1. The V gene's germline CDR1 is SGHRS and CDR2 YFSETQ. The CDR3 covers 14 residues. J was trimmed by 4 bases and V by 5 bases; bases with no gene match: 8. The CDR3 DNA is TGCGCCAGCAGTGATCCGGGACAGTTCACTGAAGCTTTCTTT. Translated, it gives CASSDPGQFTEAFF.